This T cell receptor (beta chain) was sequenced for a study of blood T cell repertoires in COVID-19. About the research overall: The samples span acute and convalescent COVID-19 from the United States, Italy and Spain. The cDNA or gDNA used as material had been derived from T cells, B-cell-depleted T cells, or PBMCs.

Authors' data handling: Scientists estimated how many nucleated cells there were by amplifying reference gene primers. The protocol was immunoSEQ multiplex PCR, while the TCRdb copy is restricted to in-frame clones and leaves out a portion. V and J calls and clone size follow that table, whereas D and trimming were derived from the DNA. Of 9,500 to 12,000 clones in the sample, around 90% were seen once. This CDR3 spans 14 amino acids. Germline values: CDR1 SGHAT, CDR2 FQNNGV. Deletions cut 5 bases from V and 3 bases from J, with 14 bases between. The sequencing sample was made of peripheral blood. This clonotype was obtained from a young man with active or convalescent COVID-19. This chain joins TRBV11-2 and TRBJ2-7; tentatively, D is TRBD1 (6 bases). DNA for the CDR3: TGTGCCAGCAGCCTCCGGGACACAAACTACGAGCAGTACGTC. This translates into CASSLRDTNYEQYV.